This TCR beta chain was obtained from a study of response to subunit inactivated influenza vaccine. There are a few counts of this clonotype. Its antigen is still unknown. Whole-study findings and limits: After each seasonal influenza vaccination, few new T cells are recruited, the authors suggested.

One entry per CDR3 protein, called by TCRdb with MiXCR from the RT-PCR reads. The sample lists about 530,000 distinct CDR3 sequences; approximately 12% were seen once. V lost 5 bases and J lost 3; bases outside the gene matches: 5. The CDR3 extends over 15 amino acids. CDR1 is SEHNR, CDR2 FQNEAQ, per germline (reference sequence). Specimen: PBMCs from blood, collected on the day of vaccination. The receptor comes from a man aged 45-65 years who received an inactivated influenza vaccine. The rearrangement links TRBV7-9 to TRBJ2-5; 11 bases are shared with TRBD2. The CDR3 region is CASSQGTSGKETQYF. DNA of the CDR3: TGTGCCAGCAGCCAAGGGACTAGCGGTAAAGAGACCCAGTACTTC.